This TCR beta chain was found in a study of blood T cell repertoires in COVID-19. Study-level background: Samples of COVID-19 (acute and convalescent) were obtained from the United States, Italy and Spain. PBMCs, B-cell-depleted T cells, or T cells were the source of the cDNA or gDNA that made up the material.

This CDR3 region has 15 residues. The germline V gene has CDR1 SQVTM and CDR2 ANQGSEA. V gave up 1 base and J gave up 4 bases; unmatched junction bases: 7. As processed by the authors: Amplification of reference gene primers provided the estimated nucleated cell counts. Sequenced by immunoSEQ multiplex PCR; TCRdb stores in-frame clones only, minus some. Clonal size and the V and J genes are those of that table, whereas D and trimming came from the DNA. The data contain a few hundred thousand clones, about nine tenths of them seen just once; the ten biggest clones take up about 2%. What was sequenced was peripheral blood. This TCR was recovered from a woman aged 45-59 years with acute or convalescent COVID-19. The rearrangement joins TRBV29-1 to TRBJ2-7; 10 bases map to TRBD1. CDR3 amino acids: CSVEGGQGRTYEQYF. In nucleotides, the CDR3 is TGCAGCGTTGAAGGGGGACAGGGGCGCACTTACGAGCAGTACTTC.